The present entry profiles one T cell receptor (beta chain) with its context. The antigen is undetermined. This record belongs to a study of cytotoxic CD8 clonotypes in ibrutinib-treated CLL. Study-wide results and limits: Sustained-remission and progressing patients had different sampling times.

Sequenced by immunoSEQ multiplex PCR; TCRdb stores in-frame clones only, minus some. The sample consists of about 68,000 clones, more than 60% of them appearing once. The sample in question was PBMCs, obtained after 12 months of ibrutinib treatment. The TCR originated in a human donor with chronic lymphocytic leukemia.

The CDR3 sequence: CSVGLAGGGNEQFF. The CDR3 DNA follows: TGCAGCGTCGGACTAGCGGGGGGCGGCAATGAGCAGTTCTTC. The genes are TRBV29-1 and TRBJ2-1, with 14 bases fitting TRBD2. Trimming at V came to 6 bases and at J to 6 bases, leaving 4 bases not matched to a gene. The germline gives CDR1 SQVTM, CDR2 ANQGSEA. This CDR3 is 14 amino acids long.